The subject of this entry is one T cell receptor beta chain. The source of the sample is a study of CD8+ T cells in alopecia areata. In the study overall: Patients in the treated group were given tofacitinib by mouth, 5 to 10 mg twice a day.

Specimens obtained from alopecia areata patients comprised lesional scalp punch biopsies and peripheral blood. T lymphocytes (CD4+ and CD8+) were sorted from PBMCs. The CDR3 loop spans 14 amino acids. Germline CDR1 and CDR2: SGHTA and FQGNSA. V shed 4 bases, J shed 5 bases, and the junction held 4 bases outside the gene matches. It was cDNA, reverse transcribed from extracted RNA, that served as the sequencing template. Data came from immunoSEQ multiplex PCR; TCRdb stores just in-frame clones and leaves some out. The sample lists over 150,000 clones, roughly 63% occurring once. Material: CD4+ T cells sorted from blood, obtained at week 0. This TCR was sampled from a human donor with alopecia areata. The V gene is TRBV7-2, the J gene TRBJ1-4, with 7 bases aligning to TRBD1. The CDR3 DNA reads as TGTGCCAGCAGCTATGGGACAGAAAATGAAAAACTGTTTTTT. Residues: CASSYGTENEKLFF.